This TCR beta chain was identified in a study of control samples from healthy donors and cancer patients. The data were produced by immunoSEQ multiplex PCR, yet TCRdb's version contains in-frame clones alone and is incomplete. The table lists about 110,000 clones, roughly 79% of them singletons. Germline CDR1 KGHSH, CDR2 LQKENI. The CDR3 contains 16 residues. The ends were cut back, 0 bases at V and 0 bases at J, with 11 bases in the middle. The sample comprised blood. This receptor was identified in a young man in good health. The gene calls are TRBV18 and TRBJ1-2; a weak D match, TRBD1 (5 bases). In nucleotides, the CDR3 is TGTGCCAGCTCACCACCGACGGGACCGACTAACTATGGCTACACCTTC. This translates into CASSPPTGPTNYGYTF.